The 13 T cell receptor beta chains reported below all come from one sample, sequenced in a study of blood T cell repertoires in COVID-19. Profiling relied on immunoSEQ multiplex PCR, and the TCRdb table lists in-frame clones only, not all of them. The data contain approximately 100,000 clones, 92% of them seen just once; the ten biggest clones take up 5.7%. The sequenced sample consisted of peripheral blood. The receptors shown here come from an older man with acute or convalescent COVID-19.

The CDR3 coding sequence is TGTGCCAGCAGCTTAGCTAGTAGCGGGAGTTCGGGCACAGATACGCAGTATTTT. Protein: CASSLASSGSSGTDTQYF. The V gene is TRBV11-2, the J gene TRBJ2-3, with 9 bases lining up with TRBD2. Losses at the gene ends were 1 base for V and 1 base for J; bases not matched to a gene: 9. Germline assignment: CDR1 SGHAT and CDR2 FQNNGV. The CDR3 has 18 residues.

The rearrangement joins TRBV30 to TRBJ1-4; TRBD1 is a possible D gene (5 bases). The CDR3 spans 11 residues. The V gene lost 6 bases and the J gene lost 10 bases, with 12 bases spanning the gap. Looked up from germline, CDR1 is GTSNPN and CDR2 is SVGIG (reference sequence). Here the CDR3 reads CACRSGGKLFF. CDR3 DNA: TGTGCCTGCCGGTCGGGGGGAAAACTGTTTTTT. The variable domain in full, completed from reference TRBV30 and TRBJ1-4, reads SQTIHQWPATLVQPVGSPLSLECTVEGTSNPNLYWYRQAAGRGLQLLFYSVGIGQISSEVPQNLSASRPQDRQFILSSKKLLLSDSGFYLCACRSGGKLFFGSGTQLSVL.

This chain connects TRBV5-1 to TRBJ2-7; 7 bases align to TRBD1. V shed 0 bases and J 2 bases; nucleotides not matched to a gene: 8. Germline V gives CDR1 SGHRS, CDR2 YFSETQ. CDR3 length: 16 residues. The CDR3 DNA reads as TGCGCCAGCAGCTTGGTCCCAGGGGGTCATACCTACGAGCAGTACTTC. Amino acids: CASSLVPGGHTYEQYF.

The CDR3 nucleotides are TGTGCCAGTAGTGCCACGGGGATTCAAGAGACCCAGTACTTC. This gives the protein CASSATGIQETQYF. This chain uses TRBV19 with TRBJ2-5; a weak D match, TRBD2 (5 bases). Looked up from germline, CDR1 is LNHDA and CDR2 is SQIVND (reference sequence). Trimming shortened V by 5 bases and J by 2 bases, and 12 bases separated the two germline ends. The CDR3 is made up of 14 amino acids.

The CDR3 here is CASSLGTGLNTEAFF. CDR3 in DNA: TGTGCCAGCAGCTTAGGGACAGGGTTGAACACTGAAGCTTTCTTT. The rearrangement uses TRBV11-2 and TRBJ1-1; 8 positions agree with TRBD1. Germline assignment: CDR1 SGHAT and CDR2 FQNNGV. The CDR3 is 15 amino acids. J was trimmed by 0 bases and V by 1 base; bases with no gene match: 1.

The chain carries TRBV7-3 and TRBJ2-3; 9 bases align to TRBD1. The CDR3 contains 14 residues. V dropped 5 bases and J dropped 6; count of bases not matched to a gene: 6. Germline V gives CDR1 SGHTA, CDR2 FQGTGA. The CDR3 coding sequence is TGTGCCAGCAGCCCCGGGACAGGGCCGGATACGCAGTATTTT. It encodes CASSPGTGPDTQYF.

This chain joins TRBV3-1 (or the pseudogene TRBV3-2) and TRBJ1-3; maybe TRBD1 (5 bases). Germline CDR1 is LGHDT and CDR2 is YNNKEL (reference sequence). This CDR3 region has 16 residues. Between the trimmed V and J ends, which lost 1 base and 0 bases, there was a span of 10 bases. CDR3 protein: CASSQGGRDSGNTIYF. CDR3 nucleotides: TGTGCCAGCAGCCAAGGGGGGAGGGACTCTGGAAACACCATATATTTT.

This chain connects TRBV2 to TRBJ1-1, with D perhaps TRBD1 (6 bases). CDR1 and CDR2 from the germline V gene are SNHLY and FYNNEI. V was pared by 5 bases and J by 4 bases, with 8 bases between. This CDR3 spans 12 amino acids. In nucleotides, the CDR3 is TGTGCCAGCAGTACAGGGTTCACTGAAGCTTTCTTT. As protein: CASSTGFTEAFF.

The chain combines TRBV6-1 with TRBJ2-5; no reliable D call. The CDR3 extends over 13 amino acids. Germline V gene sequence: CDR1 MNHNS, CDR2 SASEGT. V was clipped by 3 bases and J by 0 bases, with 5 bases between them. The CDR3 spells CASSDRHQETQYF. CDR3 DNA: TGTGCCAGCAGTGACAGGCACCAAGAGACCCAGTACTTC.

The chain recombines TRBV5-8 with TRBJ2-1, with TRBD2 identical over 8 bases. V was pared by 3 bases and J by 13 bases, with 3 bases of the junction left unmatched. The CDR3 is 11 amino acids. Germline V lookup: CDR1 SGHTS, CDR2 YDEGEE. As DNA, the CDR3 is TGTGCCAGCAGCTCGGGGACTAGTCAGTTCTTC. Protein product: CASSSGTSQFF. The entire variable domain, with the rest obtained from reference TRBV5-8 and TRBJ2-1, is as follows: EAGVTQSPTHLIKTRGQQATLRCSPISGHTSVYWYQQALGLGLQFLLWYDEGEERNRGNFPPRFSGRQFPNYSSELNVNALELEDSALYLCASSSGTSQFFGPGTRLTVL.

V gene TRBV10-3 combines with J gene TRBJ1-2; TRBD1 agrees at 9 bases. Germline V CDR1 and CDR2: ENHRY, SYGVKD. The V segment lost 5 bases and the J segment 0 bases; nucleotides outside the gene matches: 10. This CDR3 has 17 residues. CDR3: CAISSSGQGGTNYGYTF. CDR3 nucleotides: TGTGCCATCAGTTCCTCGGGACAGGGAGGGACTAACTATGGCTACACCTTC.

The CDR3 bases are TGTGCCACCAGTGATTCAGGCTCCTACGAGCAGTACTTC. Residues: CATSDSGSYEQYF. V and J are TRBV24-1 and TRBJ2-7; D unclear. Trimming removed 2 bases at V and 0 bases at J, with 4 bases between. Germline values: CDR1 KGHDR, CDR2 SFDVKD. This CDR3 spans 13 amino acids.

In this sample, this clone turned up once. The CDR3 protein is CASSPQRGAYQETQYF. The CDR3 bases are TGTGCCAGTAGCCCACAGCGGGGGGCCTACCAAGAGACCCAGTACTTC. The chain recombines TRBV19 with TRBJ2-5, with 9 bases lining up with TRBD2. The V gene end was trimmed by 6 bases and the J gene end by 0 bases; junction bases not matched to a gene: 8. Germline CDR1 is LNHDA and CDR2 is SQIVND (reference sequence). The CDR3 spans 16 residues.